The subject of this entry is one TCR beta chain. The target antigen is unknown. This entry is derived from a study of chemoradiotherapy in HPV16-positive cancers. Whole-study results and caveats: Candidate HPV-specific clones and E7-related TCR motifs grew in tumor during treatment. Functional assays defining HPV-specific T cells used only a couple of HPV16-positive patients. For HPV16-positive patients, expanding HPV-responsive T cells associated with longer recurrence-free survival.

V was pared by 2 bases and J by 7 bases, with 4 bases of the junction left unmatched. This CDR3 has 15 residues. CDR1 and CDR2 from the germline V gene are SGHTA and FQGNSA. The repertoire was sequenced with immunoSEQ multiplex PCR; TCRdb's copy has only in-frame clones and lacks some. The sample shows some 20,000 clones, approximately 84% of them seen only once. Over chemoradiotherapy, repertoires were sampled more than once. The V call is TRBV7-2, the J call TRBJ1-5; 11 nucleotides agree with TRBD1. The clonotype was recovered from a human donor with HPV-associated anogenital cancer. The sequences come from blood, collected from a patient who underwent chemoradiotherapy. The CDR3 DNA reads as TGTGCCAGCAGCTTAAGGACAGGGGGCAGACAGCCCCAGCATTTT. Encoded protein: CASSLRTGGRQPQHF.